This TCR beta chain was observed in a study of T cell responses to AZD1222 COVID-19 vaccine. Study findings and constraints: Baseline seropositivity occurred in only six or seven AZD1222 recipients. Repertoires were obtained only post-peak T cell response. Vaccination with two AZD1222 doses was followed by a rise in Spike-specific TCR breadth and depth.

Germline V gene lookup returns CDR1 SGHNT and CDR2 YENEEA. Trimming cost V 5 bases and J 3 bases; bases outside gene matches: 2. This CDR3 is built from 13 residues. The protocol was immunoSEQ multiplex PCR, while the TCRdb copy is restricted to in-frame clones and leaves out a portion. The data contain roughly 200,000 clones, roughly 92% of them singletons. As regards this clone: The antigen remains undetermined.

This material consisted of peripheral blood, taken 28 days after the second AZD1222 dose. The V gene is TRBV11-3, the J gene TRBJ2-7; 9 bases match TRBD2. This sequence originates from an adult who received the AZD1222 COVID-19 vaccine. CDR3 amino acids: CASSQTSGYEQYF. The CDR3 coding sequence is TGTGCCAGCAGCCAGACTAGCGGCTACGAGCAGTACTTC.